This T cell receptor (beta chain) originates from a study of T cell responses to AZD1222 COVID-19 vaccine. Study-wide results and caveats: Donors, mostly white British, included more females; clonal diversity was possibly underestimated. Distributed over spike, vaccine-associated CD4 TCRs predominated at 160-218 and 743-854. Spike-specific TCR breadth and depth rose after two AZD1222 doses.

Concerning this clone itself: Its antigen is still unknown.

Repertoires were generated with immunoSEQ multiplex PCR, while TCRdb's copy carries only in-frame clones and drops some. The sample consists of 150,000 to 200,000 clones, 90% to 95% of them appearing once. The CDR3 contains 11 residues. Trimming left V 6 bases short and J 5 bases short, with 7 bases between. Germline CDR1 is MNHEY and CDR2 is SVGAGI. This receptor was taken from an adult in good health. The V gene is TRBV6-5, the J gene TRBJ1-2, with D unclear. The source was peripheral blood, collected on day 0 of AZD1222 vaccination. The CDR3 protein is CASRPQYGYTF. CDR3 DNA: TGTGCCAGCAGGCCACAATATGGCTACACCTTC.